Following are 13 T cell receptor beta chains from one sample sequenced in a study of blood T cell repertoires in COVID-19. Assay: immunoSEQ multiplex PCR; the TCRdb copy retains only in-frame clones and omits some. The table has about 120,000 clones, approximately 87% seen once; the top ten hold roughly 2.1%. Sample: peripheral blood. The source is a woman between 50 and 59 years old with acute or convalescent COVID-19.

V and J are TRBV5-1 and TRBJ1-6; no firm D call. The CDR3 totals 16 residues. V lost 0 bases to trimming and J lost 0 bases, with 7 bases between them. Germline CDR1 and CDR2: SGHRS and YFSETQ. CDR3 sequence (DNA): TGCGCCAGCAGCTTGGAAGACATCTCCTATAATTCACCCCTCCACTTT. It specifies CASSLEDISYNSPLHF.

This sequence joins TRBV5-5 and TRBJ2-1; 9 nucleotides match TRBD2. Germline V gene sequence: CDR1 SGHKS, CDR2 YYEKEE (reference sequence). V lost 1 base and J lost 8; bases outside the gene matches: 1. CDR3 length equals 13 residues. The CDR3 spells CASSLWTSDEQFF. The CDR3 bases are TGTGCCAGCAGCTTGTGGACTAGCGATGAGCAGTTCTTC.

The chain combines TRBV6-5 with TRBJ2-2, with 8 bases lining up with TRBD1. The CDR3 runs to 16 residues. Germline V gene sequence: CDR1 MNHEY, CDR2 SVGAGI. V shed 2 bases and J 3 bases; nucleotides not matched to a gene: 5. CDR3 sequence (DNA): TGTGCCAGCAGTTACGGGGGACAGGTGGACACCGGGGAGCTGTTTTTT. Protein product: CASSYGGQVDTGELFF.

The genes are TRBV2 and TRBJ1-2; D ambiguous. Germline CDR1 and CDR2: SNHLY and FYNNEI. The CDR3 has 14 residues. Trimming cost V 2 bases and J 4 bases, with 11 bases left between them. The CDR3 sequence is CASSERGEGYGYTF. CDR3 in DNA: TGTGCCAGCAGTGAACGGGGAGAGGGCTATGGCTACACCTTC.

The rearrangement joins TRBV3-1 (or the pseudogene TRBV3-2) to TRBJ2-7, with TRBD1 identical over 7 bases. V was pared by 1 base and J by 5 bases, with 8 bases of the junction left unmatched. Germline V gene data show CDR1 as LGHDT and CDR2 as YNNKEL (reference sequence). This CDR3 has 15 amino acids. The CDR3 protein is CASSQGRQGTNEQYF. The CDR3 nucleotides are TGTGCCAGCAGCCAAGGGCGACAGGGAACCAACGAGCAGTACTTC.

V and J are TRBV5-4 and TRBJ1-1, with 8 bases aligning to TRBD1. The V gene end was trimmed by 4 bases and the J gene end by 1 base; junction bases not matched to a gene: 3. CDR3 length: 14 amino acids. Looked up from germline, CDR1 is SGHNT and CDR2 is YYREEE (reference sequence). CDR3 region: CASSPGQGNTEAFF. The CDR3 region has the DNA TGTGCCAGCAGCCCCGGACAGGGGAACACTGAAGCTTTCTTT.

The count of this clone is one. The chain has TRBV11-3 and TRBJ1-1; no reliable D call. V lost 2 bases to trimming and J lost 1 base, with 5 bases between them. Per germline, CDR1 SGHNT and CDR2 YENEEA. The CDR3 length is 13 residues. This chain's CDR3 is CASSLQENTEAFF. In DNA, the CDR3 is TGTGCCAGCAGCTTACAGGAGAACACTGAAGCTTTCTTT.

This chain uses TRBV5-1 with TRBJ2-5; 7 bases align to TRBD2. J was trimmed by 5 bases and V by 4 bases; bases with no gene match: 14. Per the germline V gene, CDR1 is SGHRS and CDR2 is YFSETQ. CDR3 length: 16 residues. Here the CDR3 DNA reads TGCGCCAGCAGCGCCACTCTAGCGGAGCCAGGGGAGACCCAGTACTTC. It codes for CASSATLAEPGETQYF.

The chain combines TRBV19 with TRBJ1-6, with D uncertain. Germline V lookup: CDR1 LNHDA, CDR2 SQIVND (reference sequence). Trimming removed 3 bases at V and 4 bases at J, with 10 bases between. This CDR3 comprises 15 residues. This CDR3 is CASSISGEYNSPLHF. The CDR3 bases are TGTGCCAGTAGTATTTCTGGGGAGTATAATTCACCCCTCCACTTT. Based on the CDR3 plus reference TRBV19 and TRBJ1-6, the full variable domain is DGGITQSPKYLFRKEGQNVTLSCEQNLNHDAMYWYRQDPGQGLRLIYYSQIVNDFQKGDIAEGYSVSREKKESFPLTVTSAQKNPTAFYLCASSISGEYNSPLHFGNGTRLTVT.

The rearrangement uses TRBV7-3 and TRBJ1-2; no definite D call. Germline V CDR1 and CDR2: SGHTA, FQGTGA. The CDR3 runs to 16 residues. The V end was cut by 8 bases, the J end by 2 bases, with 21 bases between. The CDR3 DNA is TGTGCCAGCGTAAATCGGCCAGGATCAAACAACTATGGCTACACCTTC. Translated: CASVNRPGSNNYGYTF.

This clone was counted a few times. The chain recombines TRBV27 with TRBJ2-2; D is ambiguous. V dropped 2 bases and J dropped 4 bases, with 11 bases sitting between them. Germline lookup yields CDR1 MNHEY and CDR2 SMNVEV (reference sequence). This CDR3 region has 15 residues. This CDR3 is CASSLGPSVTGELFF. The CDR3 DNA reads as TGTGCCAGCAGTTTAGGTCCCTCGGTCACCGGGGAGCTGTTTTTT.

The V call is TRBV5-4, the J call TRBJ2-1; a possible D gene is TRBD2 (5 bases). V was cut by 3 bases and J by 10 bases, with 8 bases left in between. Germline assignment: CDR1 SGHNT and CDR2 YYREEE (reference sequence). The CDR3 consists of 11 residues. This CDR3 reads CASSSLAEQFF. CDR3 DNA: TGTGCCAGCAGCTCATTAGCGGAGCAGTTCTTC.

The CDR3 reads CASSLLGELFF. CDR3 sequence (DNA): TGTGCCAGCAGTCTTTTGGGGGAGCTGTTTTTT. The genes are TRBV11-3 and TRBJ2-2; D is unresolved. Germline V CDR1 and CDR2: SGHNT, YENEEA. Between the trimmed V and J ends, which lost 6 bases and 8 bases, there was a span of 7 bases. The CDR3 has 11 residues.